The 24 T cell receptor beta chains below all came from one sample that was sequenced in a study of beta chain features in type 1 diabetes. Overall study findings and caveats: There was a moderate but significant shortening of TCRB CDR3s in all four CD4+ subsets of Type 1 diabetes patients.

No antigen has been assigned to these receptors. Expressed TCRB transcripts were sequenced because the entire RNA isolate underwent reverse transcription. TCRdb keeps only in-frame clones here, not all; method: immunoSEQ multiplex PCR. The sample comprises about 370,000 clones, 8% to 10% of which are singletons, and 0.55% to 0.75% rests with the top ten. The specimen sequenced was central memory CD4+ T cells from blood. The receptors derive from a man between 25 and 39 years old with type 1 diabetes.

This clone has just a few counts. V usage is TRBV13 and J usage is TRBJ2-7, with D perhaps TRBD2 (5 bases). The CDR3 sequence is 12 residues long. Between the trimmed V and J ends, which lost 7 bases and 0 bases, there was a span of 7 bases. CDR1 is PRHDT and CDR2 is FYEKMQ in the germline V gene (reference sequence). CDR3 sequence reads: CASTRDSYEQYF. The CDR3 region has the DNA TGTGCCAGCACTCGGGACTCCTACGAGCAGTACTTC. The full variable domain, in which reference TRBV13 and TRBJ2-7 provide the parts outside the CDR3, is AAGVIQSPRHLIKEKRETATLKCYPIPRHDTVYWYQQGPGQDPQFLISFYEKMQSDKGSIPDRFSAQQFSDYHSELNMSSLELGDSALYFCASTRDSYEQYFGPGTRLTVT.

The V call is TRBV19, the J call TRBJ2-7; TRBD1 matches at 9 bases. CDR3 size: 16 residues. The J segment lost 2 bases and the V segment lost 5 bases, leaving 10 bases of the junction unmatched. The germline gives CDR1 LNHDA, CDR2 SQIVND (reference sequence). DNA of the CDR3: TGTGCCAGTAGTCCAAGGGGACAGGGAGAAACCTACGAGCAGTACTTC. Its translation: CASSPRGQGETYEQYF.

This clone showed up just a few times. V gene TRBV6-5 combines with J gene TRBJ1-2; 8 bases match TRBD1. Germline lookup yields CDR1 MNHEY and CDR2 SVGAGI. This CDR3 is built from 14 residues. Trimming at V came to 6 bases and at J to 6 bases, leaving 9 bases not matched to a gene. The DNA of the CDR3 is TGTGCCAGCAGCCCCAGGGGGCCTAGGGATGGCTACACCTTC. It specifies CASSPRGPRDGYTF.

This clone has ten or more counts. The genes are TRBV2 and TRBJ2-5, with 7 bases fitting TRBD2. J gave up 1 base and V 10 bases, and 6 bases lay outside the gene matches. Germline loops: CDR1 SNHLY, CDR2 FYNNEI. The CDR3 extends over 13 amino acids. The CDR3 is CATAGTTQETQYF. The CDR3 DNA reads TGTGCCACCGCCGGGACTACCCAAGAGACCCAGTACTTC.

This clone was observed a handful of times. This chain connects TRBV7-9 to TRBJ1-1; D is possibly TRBD1 (5 bases). Trimming took 1 base from V and 3 from J, leaving 15 bases between them. CDR1 SEHNR and CDR2 FQNEAQ come from the germline V gene (reference sequence). The CDR3 consists of 16 residues. The CDR3 sequence is CASSLVGGERYTEAFF. CDR3 sequence (DNA): TGTGCCAGCAGCTTAGTTGGGGGAGAAAGGTACACTGAAGCTTTCTTT.

This clone was recorded many times. The rearrangement uses TRBV2 and TRBJ1-2; 9 bases align to TRBD1. The CDR3 sequence is 12 residues long. Looked up from germline, CDR1 is SNHLY and CDR2 is FYNNEI. V trimming: 6 bases; J trimming: 8 bases; junction bases outside the gene matches: 4. CDR3 in DNA: TGTGCCAGCAGAACGACAGGGGGAGGCTACACCTTC. Translation: CASRTTGGGYTF.

J is TRBJ1-4 and V is TRBV4-1; D is unresolved. This CDR3 region has 13 residues. V lost 1 base and J lost 8, with 8 bases in between. Germline-derived CDR1 and CDR2 are MGHRA and YSYEKL. DNA for the CDR3: TGCGCCAGCAGCCAAGTTCTCCCAGAAAAACTGTTTTTT. Protein product: CASSQVLPEKLFF.

This clone occurred a few times. The J gene is TRBJ1-3, the V gene TRBV5-4, with 7 bases matching TRBD1. The length of the CDR3 is 14 residues. After removal of 4 bases from V and 3 bases from J, the junction contained 4 bases not matched to a gene. Germline V gene sequence: CDR1 SGHNT, CDR2 YYREEE (reference sequence). The CDR3 reads CASSPGTVGNTIYF. As DNA, the CDR3 is TGTGCCAGCAGCCCTGGGACAGTTGGAAACACCATATATTTT.

The rearrangement joins TRBV6-1 to TRBJ2-5, with D maybe TRBD1 (6 bases). This CDR3 is 14 amino acids long. Looked up from germline, CDR1 is MNHNS and CDR2 is SASEGT. V dropped 5 bases and J dropped 5 bases, with 15 bases sitting between them. This chain's CDR3 is CASSYWKGVETQYF. CDR3 bases: TGTGCCAGCAGTTATTGGAAGGGGGTCGAGACCCAGTACTTC.

This rearrangement joins TRBV5-4 to TRBJ2-1; TRBD1 aligns across 8 bases. This CDR3 has 15 amino acids. Unmatched junction bases numbered 7, after V lost 1 base and J lost 7 bases. Per the germline V gene, CDR1 is SGHNT and CDR2 is YYREEE (reference sequence). Written as DNA, the CDR3 is TGTGCCAGCAGCTTGTTTCAGGGGGCAGGGAATGAGCAGTTCTTC. Its protein is CASSLFQGAGNEQFF.

This clone was detected a few times. V gene TRBV14 combines with J gene TRBJ1-3; 9 bases agree with TRBD1. The CDR3 has 14 amino acids. Trimming at V came to 10 bases and at J to 0 bases, leaving 4 bases not matched to a gene. The germline CDR1 and CDR2 sequences are SGHDN and FVKESK. The CDR3 coding sequence is TGTGCCAACACGGGACAGGGCTCTGGAAACACCATATATTTT. It yields the protein CANTGQGSGNTIYF. Full variable domain (outside the CDR3, taken from reference TRBV14 and TRBJ1-3): EAGVTQFPSHSVIEKGQTVTLRCDPISGHDNLYWYRRVMGKEIKFLLHFVKESKQDESGMPNNRFLAERTGGTYSTLKVQPAELEDSGVYFCANTGQGSGNTIYFGEGSWLTVV.

This clone was detected many times. The chain combines TRBV20-1 with TRBJ1-1; D perhaps matches TRBD1 (6 bases). This CDR3 is 11 amino acids long. Trimming removed 2 bases from V and 7 bases from J, with 8 bases in between. Germline CDR1 and CDR2: DFQATT and SNEGSKA (reference sequence). DNA of the CDR3: TGCAGTGCTAGATCGGACAGTGAAGCTTTCTTT. This translates into CSARSDSEAFF.

This rearrangement joins TRBV28 to TRBJ2-1; 14 bases are shared with TRBD2. CDR1 and CDR2 (germline): MDHEN, SYDVKM. This CDR3 is 16 amino acids long. V lost 4 bases to trimming and J lost 8 bases; unmatched junction nucleotides: 7. CDR3 loop: CASSSSGTSGSYEQFF. DNA of the CDR3: TGTGCCAGCAGTTCTTCCGGGACTAGCGGGAGCTATGAGCAGTTCTTC.

A few counts support this clone. This chain connects TRBV5-6 to TRBJ2-3; D is ambiguous. This CDR3 has 15 amino acids. The V gene's germline CDR1 is SGHDT and CDR2 YYEEEE. V shed 4 bases and J shed 1 base, with 13 bases lying between them. CDR3 in amino acids: CASSPLGSGTDTQYF. CDR3 nucleotides: TGTGCCAGCAGCCCGCTGGGGTCAGGCACAGATACGCAGTATTTT.

This clone has a handful of counts. The chain joins TRBV5-1 to TRBJ2-1, with 7 bases aligning to TRBD1. This CDR3 is built from 16 residues. Trimming cost V 4 bases and J 0 bases; bases outside gene matches: 7. Germline CDR1 reads SGHRS; CDR2 reads YFSETQ. CDR3 protein: CASSVPGTVSYNEQFF. CDR3 DNA: TGCGCCAGCAGCGTACCCGGGACAGTCTCCTACAATGAGCAGTTCTTC.

This clone was seen a handful of times. One end of the junction fails to match germline, which may point to a read error. This sequence joins TRBV7-7 and TRBJ2-3, with D possibly being TRBD1 or TRBD2 (6 bases each). CDR1 and CDR2 (germline): SSHAT, FNYEAQ (reference sequence). CDR3 size: 15 residues. In nucleotides, the CDR3 is TGTGCTAGCAGCTTAGAGTACCTAGGGGGGGATACGCAGTATTTT. Translated, it gives CASSLEYLGGDTQYF.

This clone was seen only a few times. The chain has TRBV6-6 and TRBJ2-1; 8 nucleotides line up with TRBD2. The CDR3 spans 13 residues. Trimming removed 11 bases from V and 5 bases from J; junction bases left unmatched: 8. Germline CDR1 MNHNY, CDR2 SVGAGI (reference sequence). The CDR3 protein is CAGRLAINNEQFF. CDR3 nucleotide sequence: TGTGCCGGCCGACTAGCGATTAACAATGAGCAGTTCTTC.

The chain combines TRBV19 with TRBJ2-7; TRBD2 matches at 9 bases. J lost 3 bases, V lost 5 bases, and 8 bases had no gene match. Germline CDR1 reads LNHDA; CDR2 reads SQIVND (reference sequence). There are 15 residues in the CDR3. CDR3 loop: CASSDPGLADYEQYF. CDR3 sequence (DNA): TGTGCCAGTAGTGACCCGGGACTAGCTGACTACGAGCAGTACTTC.

V usage is TRBV7-9 and J usage is TRBJ2-3; 9 bases align to TRBD2. This CDR3 has 16 residues. The germline V gene has CDR1 SEHNR and CDR2 FQNEAQ (reference sequence). Losses at the gene ends were 5 bases for V and 7 bases for J; bases not matched to a gene: 13. The chain's CDR3 is CASSDTGTSSRHTQYF. The CDR3 DNA is TGTGCCAGCAGCGATACCGGGACTAGCTCGCGGCATACGCAGTATTTT.

At least ten counts were recorded for this clone. This rearrangement joins TRBV6-6 to TRBJ1-3; D is possibly TRBD1 (5 bases). The V end was cut by 0 bases, the J end by 2 bases, with 8 bases between. This CDR3 is built from 15 residues. The germline V gene has CDR1 MNHNY and CDR2 SVGAGI (reference sequence). In DNA, the CDR3 is TGTGCCAGCAGTTACTCGGGGGGGACTGGAAACACCATATATTTT. Translating gives CASSYSGGTGNTIYF.

In its sample, this clone was seen a few times. The J gene is TRBJ1-5, the V gene TRBV29-1; no clear D gene. V lost 4 bases and J 0 bases, leaving 7 bases between the germline ends. This CDR3 is built from 13 residues. Germline CDR1 and CDR2: SQVTM and ANQGSEA. CDR3 sequence (DNA): TGCAGCGTTGGCCCGGGTAGCAATCAGCCCCAGCATTTT. Protein product: CSVGPGSNQPQHF.

The chain links TRBV2 to TRBJ1-2; TRBD1 might be the D (5 bases). The CDR3 sequence is 13 residues long. Germline lookup yields CDR1 SNHLY and CDR2 FYNNEI. Between the trimmed V and J ends, which lost 3 bases and 8 bases, there was a span of 13 bases. The CDR3 sequence: CASSDTGGEGYTF. The CDR3 bases are TGTGCCAGCAGTGATACAGGAGGCGAGGGCTACACCTTC.

J is TRBJ2-7 and V is TRBV6-5, with TRBD1 as a possible D gene (6 bases). V lost 11 bases to trimming and J lost 1 base, with 9 bases between them. The CDR3 length is 11 residues. CDR1 and CDR2 (germline): MNHEY, SVGAGI. CDR3 sequence: CAAGQSYEQYF. CDR3 DNA: TGTGCCGCAGGACAGTCCTACGAGCAGTACTTC.

In its sample, this clone was seen a few times. The V call is TRBV6-1, the J call TRBJ1-1; D gene ambiguous. The germline V gene encodes CDR1 MNHNS and CDR2 SASEGT. This CDR3 spans 13 amino acids. Trimming stripped 7 bases from V and 0 bases from J, with 9 bases between. The CDR3 region is CASTRLMNTEAFF. CDR3 DNA: TGTGCCAGCACTCGACTCATGAACACTGAAGCTTTCTTT.